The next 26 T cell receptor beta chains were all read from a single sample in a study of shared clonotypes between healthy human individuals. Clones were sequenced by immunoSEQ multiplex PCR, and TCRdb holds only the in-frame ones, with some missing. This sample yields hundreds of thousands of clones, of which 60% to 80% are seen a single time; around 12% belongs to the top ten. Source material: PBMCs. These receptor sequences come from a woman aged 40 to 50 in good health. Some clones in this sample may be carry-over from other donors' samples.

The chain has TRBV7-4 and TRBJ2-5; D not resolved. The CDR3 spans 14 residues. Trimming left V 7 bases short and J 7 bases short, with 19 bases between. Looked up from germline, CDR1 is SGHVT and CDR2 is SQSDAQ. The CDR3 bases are TGTGCCAGCAACCCTCCAAGCGAGTCACGGACCCAGTACTTC. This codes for CASNPPSESRTQYF.

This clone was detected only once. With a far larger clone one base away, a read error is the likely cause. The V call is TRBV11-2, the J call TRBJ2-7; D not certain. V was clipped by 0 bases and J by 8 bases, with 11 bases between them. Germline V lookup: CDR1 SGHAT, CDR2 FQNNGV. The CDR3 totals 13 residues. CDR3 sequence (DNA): TGTGCCAGCAGCTTAGATCACCGGACCAAGCAGTACTTC. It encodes CASSLDHRTKQYF.

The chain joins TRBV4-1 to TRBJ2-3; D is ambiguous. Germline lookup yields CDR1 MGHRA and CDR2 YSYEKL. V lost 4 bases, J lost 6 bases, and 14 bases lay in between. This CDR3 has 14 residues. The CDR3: CASSPPGWRDTQYF. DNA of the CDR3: TGCGCCAGCAGCCCACCCGGGTGGCGTGATACGCAGTATTTT.

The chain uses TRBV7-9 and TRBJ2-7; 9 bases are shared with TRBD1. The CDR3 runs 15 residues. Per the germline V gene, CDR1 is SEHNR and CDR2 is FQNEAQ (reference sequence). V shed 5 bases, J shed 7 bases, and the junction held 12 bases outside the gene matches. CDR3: CASSPPGQGMGEQYF. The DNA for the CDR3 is TGTGCCAGCAGCCCCCCGGGACAGGGCATGGGGGAGCAGTACTTC.

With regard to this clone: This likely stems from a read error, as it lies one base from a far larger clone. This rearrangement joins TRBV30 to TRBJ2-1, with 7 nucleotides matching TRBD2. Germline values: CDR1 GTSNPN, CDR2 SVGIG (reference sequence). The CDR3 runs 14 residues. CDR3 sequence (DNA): TGTGCCCGGAGTACCAGCGGGGATTACAATGAGCAGTTCTTC. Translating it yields CARSTSGDYNEQFF. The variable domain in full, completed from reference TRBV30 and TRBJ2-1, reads SQTIHQWPATLVQPVGSPLSLECTVEGTSNPNLYWYRQAAGRGLQLLFYSVGIGQISSEVPQNLSASRPQDRQFILSSKKLLLSDSGFYLCARSTSGDYNEQFFGPGTRLTVL.

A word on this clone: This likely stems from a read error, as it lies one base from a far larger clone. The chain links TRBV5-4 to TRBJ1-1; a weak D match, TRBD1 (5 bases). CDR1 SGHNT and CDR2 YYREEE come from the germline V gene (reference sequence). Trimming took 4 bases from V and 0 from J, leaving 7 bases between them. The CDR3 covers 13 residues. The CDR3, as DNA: TGTGCCAGCAGCCAAGGGGTGAACACTGAAGCTTTCTTT. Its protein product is CASSQGVNTEAFF. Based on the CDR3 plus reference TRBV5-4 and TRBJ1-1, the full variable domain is ETGVTQSPTHLIKTRGQQVTLRCSSQSGHNTVSWYQQALGQGPQFIFQYYREEENGRGNFPPRFSGLQFPNYSSELNVNALELDDSALYLCASSQGVNTEAFFGQGTRLTVV.

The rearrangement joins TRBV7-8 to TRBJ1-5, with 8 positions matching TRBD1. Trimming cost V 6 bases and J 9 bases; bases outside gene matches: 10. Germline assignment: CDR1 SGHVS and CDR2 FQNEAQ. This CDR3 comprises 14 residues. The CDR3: CASSRTGPSGPQHF. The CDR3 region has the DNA TGTGCCAGCAGTCGGACAGGGCCCTCGGGGCCCCAGCATTTT.

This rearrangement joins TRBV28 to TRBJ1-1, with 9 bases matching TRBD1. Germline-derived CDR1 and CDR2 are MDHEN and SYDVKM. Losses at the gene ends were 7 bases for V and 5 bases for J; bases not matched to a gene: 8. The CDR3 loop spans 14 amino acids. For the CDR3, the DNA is TGTGCCAGCAACCCGACAGGGGGACGGACTGAAGCTTTCTTT. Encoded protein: CASNPTGGRTEAFF.

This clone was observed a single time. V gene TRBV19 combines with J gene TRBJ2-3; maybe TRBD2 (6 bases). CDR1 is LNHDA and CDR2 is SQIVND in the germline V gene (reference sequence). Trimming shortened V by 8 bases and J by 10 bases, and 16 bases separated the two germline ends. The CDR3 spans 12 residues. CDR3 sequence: CASQVAGRAQYF. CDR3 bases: TGTGCCAGTCAGGTGGCGGGAAGGGCGCAGTATTTT.

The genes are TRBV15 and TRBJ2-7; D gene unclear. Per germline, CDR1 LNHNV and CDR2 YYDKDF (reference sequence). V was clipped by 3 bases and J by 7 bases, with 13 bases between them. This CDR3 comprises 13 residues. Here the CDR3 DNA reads TGTGCCACCAGCAGGGAAAGGTCCAGGGAGCAGTACTTC. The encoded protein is CATSRERSREQYF.

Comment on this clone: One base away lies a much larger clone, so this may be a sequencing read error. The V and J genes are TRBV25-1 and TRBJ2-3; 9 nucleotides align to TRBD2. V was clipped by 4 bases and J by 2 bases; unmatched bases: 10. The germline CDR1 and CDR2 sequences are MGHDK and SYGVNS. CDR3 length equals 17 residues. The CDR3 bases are TGTGCCAGCAGTGTAGGCAGACTAGCGGAACACACAGATACGCAGTATTTT. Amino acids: CASSVGRLAEHTDTQYF.

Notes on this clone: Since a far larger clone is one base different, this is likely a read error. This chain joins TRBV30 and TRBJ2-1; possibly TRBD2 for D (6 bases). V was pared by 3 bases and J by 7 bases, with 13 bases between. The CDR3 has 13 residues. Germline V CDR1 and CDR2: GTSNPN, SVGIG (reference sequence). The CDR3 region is CAWRAGRLNEQFF. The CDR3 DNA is TGTGCCTGGAGAGCAGGGAGGTTGAATGAGCAGTTCTTC.

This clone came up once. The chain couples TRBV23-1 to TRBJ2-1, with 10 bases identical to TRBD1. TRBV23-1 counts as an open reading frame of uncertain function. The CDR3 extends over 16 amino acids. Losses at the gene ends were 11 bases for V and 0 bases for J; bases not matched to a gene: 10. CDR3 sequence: CAGTGTGECSYNEQFF. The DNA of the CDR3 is TGCGCCGGGACCGGGACAGGGGAGTGCTCCTACAATGAGCAGTTCTTC.

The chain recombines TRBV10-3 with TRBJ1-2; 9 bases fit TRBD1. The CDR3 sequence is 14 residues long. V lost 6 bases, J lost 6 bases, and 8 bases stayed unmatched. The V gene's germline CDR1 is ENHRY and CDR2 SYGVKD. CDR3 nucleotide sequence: TGTGCCATCAGGGGACAGGGCGCGTTAAATGGCTACACCTTC. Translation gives CAIRGQGALNGYTF.

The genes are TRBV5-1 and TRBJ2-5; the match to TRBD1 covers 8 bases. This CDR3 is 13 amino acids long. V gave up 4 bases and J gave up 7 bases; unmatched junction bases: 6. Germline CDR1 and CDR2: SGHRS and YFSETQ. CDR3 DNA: TGCGCCAGCAGCAAGACAGGGGTAGGGACCCAGTACTTC. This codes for CASSKTGVGTQYF.

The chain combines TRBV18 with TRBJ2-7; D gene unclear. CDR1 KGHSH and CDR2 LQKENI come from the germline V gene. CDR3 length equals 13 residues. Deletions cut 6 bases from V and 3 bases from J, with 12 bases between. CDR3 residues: CASSLTTDYEQYF. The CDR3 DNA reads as TGTGCCAGCTCCCTGACGACTGACTACGAGCAGTACTTC. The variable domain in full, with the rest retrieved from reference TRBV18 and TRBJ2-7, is NAGVMQNPRHLVRRRGQEARLRCSPMKGHSHVYWYRQLPEEGLKFMVYLQKENIIDESGMPKERFSAEFPKEGPSILRIQQVVRGDSAAYFCASSLTTDYEQYFGPGTRLTVT.

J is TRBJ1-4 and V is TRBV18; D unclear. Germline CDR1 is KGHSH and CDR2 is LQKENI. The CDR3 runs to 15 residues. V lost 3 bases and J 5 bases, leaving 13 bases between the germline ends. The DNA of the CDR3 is TGTGCCAGCTCACCTAGGACGGACCCAAATGAAAAACTGTTTTTT. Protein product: CASSPRTDPNEKLFF.

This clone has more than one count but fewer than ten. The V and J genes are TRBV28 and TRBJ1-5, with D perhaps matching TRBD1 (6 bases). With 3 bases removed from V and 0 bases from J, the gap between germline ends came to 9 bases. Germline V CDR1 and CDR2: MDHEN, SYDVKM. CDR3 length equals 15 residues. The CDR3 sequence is CASSLYRDSNQPQHF. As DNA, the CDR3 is TGTGCCAGCAGTTTGTACAGGGATAGCAATCAGCCCCAGCATTTT.

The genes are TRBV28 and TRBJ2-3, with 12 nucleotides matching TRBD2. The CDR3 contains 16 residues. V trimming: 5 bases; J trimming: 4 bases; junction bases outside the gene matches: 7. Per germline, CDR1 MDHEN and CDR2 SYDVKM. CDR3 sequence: CASSTPASGRADTQYF. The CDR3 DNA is TGTGCCAGCAGTACCCCCGCTAGCGGGAGGGCAGATACGCAGTATTTT.

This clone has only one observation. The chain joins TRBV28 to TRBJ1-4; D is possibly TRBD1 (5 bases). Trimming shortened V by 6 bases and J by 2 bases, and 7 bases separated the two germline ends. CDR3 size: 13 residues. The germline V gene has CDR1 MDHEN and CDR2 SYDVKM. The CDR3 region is CASRGGTNEKLFF. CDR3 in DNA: TGTGCCAGCAGGGGGGGTACTAATGAAAAACTGTTTTTT.

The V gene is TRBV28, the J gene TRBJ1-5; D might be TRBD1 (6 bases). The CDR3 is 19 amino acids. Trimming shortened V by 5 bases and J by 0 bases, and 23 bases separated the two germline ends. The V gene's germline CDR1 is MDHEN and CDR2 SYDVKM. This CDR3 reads CASSLRPRGGLYSNQPQHF. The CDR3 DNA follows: TGTGCCAGCAGTCTCCGGCCCAGGGGCGGCCTTTATAGCAATCAGCCCCAGCATTTT.

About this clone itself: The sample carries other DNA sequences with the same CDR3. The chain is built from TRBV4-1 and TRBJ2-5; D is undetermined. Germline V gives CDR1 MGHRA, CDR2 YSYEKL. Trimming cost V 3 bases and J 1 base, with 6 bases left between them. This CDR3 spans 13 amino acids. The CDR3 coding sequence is TGCGCCAGCAGCCAGGTCACCCAAGAGACCCAGTACTTC. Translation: CASSQVTQETQYF.

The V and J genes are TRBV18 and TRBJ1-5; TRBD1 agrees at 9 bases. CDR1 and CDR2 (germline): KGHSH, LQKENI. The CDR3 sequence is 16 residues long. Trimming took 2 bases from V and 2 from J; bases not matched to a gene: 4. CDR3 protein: CASSPMGQGGNQPQHF. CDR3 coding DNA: TGTGCCAGCTCACCAATGGGACAGGGAGGCAATCAGCCCCAGCATTTT. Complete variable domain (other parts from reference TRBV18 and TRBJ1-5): NAGVMQNPRHLVRRRGQEARLRCSPMKGHSHVYWYRQLPEEGLKFMVYLQKENIIDESGMPKERFSAEFPKEGPSILRIQQVVRGDSAAYFCASSPMGQGGNQPQHFGDGTRLSIL.

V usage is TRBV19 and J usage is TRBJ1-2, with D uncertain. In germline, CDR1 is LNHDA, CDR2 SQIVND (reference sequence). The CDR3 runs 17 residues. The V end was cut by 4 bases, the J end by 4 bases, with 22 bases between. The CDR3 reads CASSTTVASPNTYGYTF. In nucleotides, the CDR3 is TGTGCCAGTAGTACAACAGTGGCTTCCCCCAATACCTATGGCTACACCTTC. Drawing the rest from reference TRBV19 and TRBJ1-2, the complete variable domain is DGGITQSPKYLFRKEGQNVTLSCEQNLNHDAMYWYRQDPGQGLRLIYYSQIVNDFQKGDIAEGYSVSREKKESFPLTVTSAQKNPTAFYLCASSTTVASPNTYGYTFGSGTRLTVV.

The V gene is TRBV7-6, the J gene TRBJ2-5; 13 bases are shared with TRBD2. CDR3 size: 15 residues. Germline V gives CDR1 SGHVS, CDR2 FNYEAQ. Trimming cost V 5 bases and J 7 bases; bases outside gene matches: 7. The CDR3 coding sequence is TGTGCCAGCAGCAAGGGACTAGCGGGAAGGGGGACCCAGTACTTC. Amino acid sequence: CASSKGLAGRGTQYF. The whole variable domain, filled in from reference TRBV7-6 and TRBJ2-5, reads GAGVSQSPRYKVTKRGQDVALRCDPISGHVSLYWYRQALGQGPEFLTYFNYEAQQDKSGLPNDRFSAERPEGSISTLTIQRTEQRDSAMYRCASSKGLAGRGTQYFGPGTRLLVL.

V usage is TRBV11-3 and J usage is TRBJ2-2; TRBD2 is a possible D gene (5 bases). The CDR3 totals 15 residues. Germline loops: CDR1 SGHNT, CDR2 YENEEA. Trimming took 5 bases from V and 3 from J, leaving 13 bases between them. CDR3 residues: CASSLDYRDTGELFF. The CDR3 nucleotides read TGTGCCAGCAGCCTCGACTATCGCGACACCGGGGAGCTGTTTTTT.